The rows below give T cell receptor beta chains drawn from one sample of a study of beta chain features in type 1 diabetes. The assay was immunoSEQ multiplex PCR, and TCRdb's table has in-frame clones only and misses some. The top ten hold about 0.045% of the sample, which has 300,000 to 450,000 clones, around a fifth seen once. Sequenced input: naive CD4+ T cells from blood. The receptors were sampled from a woman aged 18-35 years in good health. CDR3s include the opening cysteine and the closing phenylalanine or tryptophan. The D gene is left open where the match is weak. Clone size appears in some rows only: once, few, many, or a class for an expanded clone.

TGTGCCAGCAGCGCCCCGATCTACACAGATACGCAGTATTTT	CASSAPIYTDTQYF	NA	NA	TRBV7-2	TRBJ2-3
TGCGCCAGCAGTCCCGGGACAGGGTCCGGGGCCAACGTCCTGACTTTC	CASSPGTGSGANVLTF	TRBD1	NA	TRBV5-1	TRBJ2-6
TGTGCCTGGAGTGTAGTAAATAGTGGTTATGGCTACACCTTC	CAWSVVNSGYGYTF	NA	few	TRBV30	TRBJ1-2
TGTGCCAGCAGCTTGGGGACTAGCGGGATCCTTTACAATGAGCAGTTCTTC	CASSLGTSGILYNEQFF	TRBD2	few	TRBV5-4	TRBJ2-1
TGTGCCAGCAGCTCAGGACTAGCGGGGTCGGTGGAGTTCTTC	CASSSGLAGSVEFF	TRBD2	few	TRBV11-3	TRBJ2-1
TGCGCCAGCAGCCAAGTGACAGGGGTTGGCGACACCATATATTTT	CASSQVTGVGDTIYF	TRBD1	few	TRBV4-3	TRBJ1-3
TGTGCCAGCAGCCCAACCGCCGGGGAAAATCAGCCCCAGCATTTT	CASSPTAGENQPQHF	NA	NA	TRBV9	TRBJ1-5
TGTGCCAGCAGCTCGACTAGCGGAAACACAGATACGCAGTATTTT	CASSSTSGNTDTQYF	TRBD2	NA	TRBV7-2	TRBJ2-3
TGCGCCAGCAGACCGAGCTCCTCCTACGAGCAGTACTTC	CASRPSSSYEQYF	NA	NA	TRBV5-1	TRBJ2-7
TGTGCCAGCAGTCAACCGGGACTAGCGGGACTCTCCTACGAGCAGTACTTC	CASSQPGLAGLSYEQYF	TRBD2	NA	TRBV27	TRBJ2-7
TGTGCCAGCAGTGAACGGGGTGGAAACACCTTC	CASSERGGNTF	NA	NA	TRBV2	TRBJ1-2
TGCGCCAGCAGCTTGGATAACAGACCGGGACAGAACTATGGCTACACCTTC	CASSLDNRPGQNYGYTF	TRBD1	few	TRBV5-1	TRBJ1-2
TGTGCCAGCAAATCGGGACAGGGGAGCCATCAGCCCCAGCATTTT	CASKSGQGSHQPQHF	TRBD1	NA	TRBV2	TRBJ1-5
TGTGCCAGCAGCCGCGGGACCGAAGAGACCCAGTACTTC	CASSRGTEETQYF	NA	NA	TRBV9	TRBJ2-5
TGCGCCAGCAGCAACGGTGGGGCCAACGTCCTGACTTTC	CASSNGGANVLTF	NA	few	TRBV5-1	TRBJ2-6
TGTGCCAGCAGCTTGGTAGGCGGAAAGACCCAGTACTTC	CASSLVGGKTQYF	NA	NA	TRBV5-6	TRBJ2-5
TGTGCCTGGAGTGCTCCAGGACACCACAATCAGCCCCAGCATTTT	CAWSAPGHHNQPQHF	NA	few	TRBV30	TRBJ1-5
TGTGCCAGCAGCTCATCCAGGGTTGAGGGCTACACCTTC	CASSSSRVEGYTF	NA	few	TRBV11-2	TRBJ1-2
TGTGCCAGCGGTCGTAGTATGGTCTACGAGCAGTACTTC	CASGRSMVYEQYF	NA	NA	TRBV11-2	TRBJ2-7
TGTGCCAGCAGTGACCGGGACAGGGGAGTTGCGGAGCTGTTTTTT	CASSDRDRGVAELFF	TRBD1	NA	TRBV6-1	TRBJ2-2
TGTGCCAGCAGCTTAGGGACACACGTCTATAATTCACCCCTCCACTTT	CASSLGTHVYNSPLHF	NA	few	TRBV7-2	TRBJ1-6
TGCAGTGCTGAAGACAGGGAGAGTGCTTTCTTT	CSAEDRESAFF	TRBD1	NA	TRBV20-1	TRBJ1-1
TGTGCCTGGATAGGGGCTCCCTCGGGCTATGGCTACACCTTC	CAWIGAPSGYGYTF	NA	few	TRBV30	TRBJ1-2
TGCAGCGTTGGGGAGGCGATTTACAATGAGCAGTTCTTC	CSVGEAIYNEQFF	NA	NA	TRBV29-1	TRBJ2-1
TGCGCCAGCAGCATCGGACAGGGGAATGGCTACACCTTC	CASSIGQGNGYTF	TRBD1	NA	TRBV5-1	TRBJ1-2
TGTGCTAGTGGGCCGACTAGTTACAATGAGCAGTTCTTC	CASGPTSYNEQFF	NA	NA	TRBV12-5	TRBJ2-1
TGTGCCTGGAGCCTAAGACCGGGACACGGCTACACCTTC	CAWSLRPGHGYTF	NA	NA	TRBV30	TRBJ1-2
TGTGCCAGCAGCTCTGGCCAGCGGGGTAACACAGATACGCAGTATTTT	CASSSGQRGNTDTQYF	TRBD2	few	TRBV7-9	TRBJ2-3
TGTGCCAGCGGCTCCGGGACAACCTACGAGCAGTACTTC	CASGSGTTYEQYF	NA	NA	TRBV6-6	TRBJ2-7
TGTGCCATCAGTGACAGGGAGAACACTGAAGCTTTCTTT	CAISDRENTEAFF	NA	NA	TRBV10-3	TRBJ1-1
TGTGCCAGCAGCCACCCCGGACTAGCGGGGGGTGAGACCCAGTACTTC	CASSHPGLAGGETQYF	TRBD2	NA	TRBV9	TRBJ2-5
TGCGCCAGCAGAAACCCGTGGCAGGGCACCACTGAAGCTTTCTTT	CASRNPWQGTTEAFF	NA	few	TRBV5-1	TRBJ1-1
TGTGCCATCAGTGAGTCACGGGGGGCCCCTCAAGAGACCCAGTACTTC	CAISESRGAPQETQYF	NA	NA	TRBV10-3	TRBJ2-5
TGCAGCGTTGAAGGGTCGACAGGGAGCGCTGAAGCTTTCTTT	CSVEGSTGSAEAFF	TRBD1	NA	TRBV29-1	TRBJ1-1
TGCGCCAGCAGCTTGGTAGCGGGGGCAACTGAAGCTTTCTTT	CASSLVAGATEAFF	NA	NA	TRBV5-1	TRBJ1-1
TGCGCCAGCCGCAGACAGGGGCCAGCCAACGTCCTGACTTTC	CASRRQGPANVLTF	TRBD1	few	TRBV4-1	TRBJ2-6
TGCAGCGTTCGGACAGGGGGGTCCAGGGAGCAGTTCTTC	CSVRTGGSREQFF	TRBD1	few	TRBV29-1	TRBJ2-1
TGTGCCAGCATGTCGCGGGGAAGAAATCAGCCCCAGCATTTT	CASMSRGRNQPQHF	NA	NA	TRBV7-8	TRBJ1-5
TGCGCCAGCAGCCAAGGGGGACTAGTGCTCTCTGGGGCCAACGTCCTGACTTTC	CASSQGGLVLSGANVLTF	TRBD2	NA	TRBV4-1	TRBJ2-6
TGTGCCACCGGCGGGCCTTATACCTACGAGCAGTACTTC	CATGGPYTYEQYF	NA	NA	TRBV6-1	TRBJ2-7
TGTGCTAGTGGTTTCGAGCGGGGACCAGAGACCCAGTACTTC	CASGFERGPETQYF	TRBD2	few	TRBV12-5	TRBJ2-5